These 19 T cell receptor beta chains originate from one sample sequenced in a study of blood T cells in healthy people across ages. The authors ran a second PCR of about 6 to 11 cycles using a sample-barcoded 5' primer and a J-beta primer mix. Via MiXCR, TCRdb re-called the 5' RACE reads, giving one row per CDR3 protein. The table includes about 800,000 distinct CDR3 sequences, about 47% detected once. The source material was blood. All receptors derive from a man at least 80 years old in good health.

This clonotype has a handful of counts. The genes are TRBV5-6 and TRBJ2-5; tentatively, D is TRBD1 (6 bases). The CDR3 extends over 13 amino acids. V lost 4 bases and J 11 bases, leaving 18 bases between the germline ends. From germline, CDR1 is SGHDT and CDR2 YYEEEE. CDR3 bases: TGTGCCAGCAGCCCGGGACACTTGGGGGAGCAGTACTTC. Protein product: CASSPGHLGEQYF. The full variable domain, in which reference TRBV5-6 and TRBJ2-5 provide the parts outside the CDR3, is DAGVTQSPTHLIKTRGQQVTLRCSPKSGHDTVSWYQQALGQGPQFIFQYYEEEERQRGNFPDRFSGHQFPNYSSELNVNALLLGDSALYLCASSPGHLGEQYFGPGTRLLVL.

The CDR3 sequence is CASKQGSNTEAFF. Written as DNA, the CDR3 is TGTGCCAGCAAACAGGGATCGAACACTGAAGCTTTCTTT. The chain recombines TRBV6-4 with TRBJ1-1; tentatively, D is TRBD1 (6 bases). V was pared by 7 bases and J by 1 base, with 10 bases between. The CDR3 has 13 residues. Germline V gene data show CDR1 as MRHNA and CDR2 as SNTAGT.

This clonotype has a single count. The V and J genes are TRBV12-3 or TRBV12-4 and TRBJ2-1; 11 bases are shared with TRBD1. CDR3 length: 15 amino acids. J lost 6 bases, V lost 5 bases, and 6 bases had no gene match. The chain's CDR3 is CASSNSGTGGNEQFF. CDR3 nucleotides: TGTGCCAGCAGTAACTCCGGGACAGGGGGCAATGAGCAGTTCTTC.

The V and J genes are TRBV19 and TRBJ2-1; D is undetermined. CDR1 is LNHDA and CDR2 is SQIVND in the germline V gene (reference sequence). The CDR3 length is 12 residues. V was cut by 8 bases and J by 4 bases, with 9 bases left in between. The chain's CDR3 is CASALVYNEQFF. CDR3 DNA sequence: TGTGCCAGTGCATTAGTGTACAATGAGCAGTTCTTC.

The sample holds a few counts of this clonotype. This chain links TRBV5-5 with TRBJ2-7; 10 bases are a match to TRBD2. This CDR3 has 15 residues. CDR1 and CDR2 from the germline V gene are SGHKS and YYEKEE (reference sequence). Germline trimming cut 4 bases from V and 2 bases from J; bases unmatched to any gene: 6. The CDR3, as DNA: TGTGCCAGCAGCGCCGGACTAGCGGCCGCCTACGAGCAGTACTTC. Translating gives CASSAGLAAAYEQYF.

In its sample, this clonotype was seen once. V and J are TRBV20-1 and TRBJ1-1, with no clear D. Looked up from germline, CDR1 is DFQATT and CDR2 is SNEGSKA (reference sequence). Trimming removed 6 bases from V and 3 bases from J, with 11 bases in between. The CDR3 spans 12 residues. Written as DNA, the CDR3 is TGCAGTGCGGAGAGTGGGGACACTGAAGCTTTCTTT. Translation: CSAESGDTEAFF.

The chain is built from TRBV12-3 or TRBV12-4 and TRBJ2-7; D tentatively fits TRBD1 or TRBD2 (6 bases each). The V gene lost 5 bases and the J gene lost 4 bases, with 18 bases spanning the gap. CDR3 size: 15 residues. The chain's CDR3 is CASSPAGGGEYEQYF. The CDR3 DNA sequence: TGTGCCAGCAGTCCGGCTGGGGGCGGGGAATACGAGCAGTACTTC.

In this sample, this clonotype turned up a few times. The chain carries TRBV5-1 and TRBJ2-5; 8 bases match TRBD2. Germline V gene sequence: CDR1 SGHRS, CDR2 YFSETQ. The ends lost 0 bases at V and 5 bases at J; junction bases unmatched: 12. The CDR3 has 17 amino acids. In DNA, the CDR3 is TGCGCCAGCAGCTTGGCCGAGACTAGCGCGCACCGGGAGACCCAGTACTTC. Protein: CASSLAETSAHRETQYF.

This clonotype showed up just a few times. The chain links TRBV12-3 or TRBV12-4 to TRBJ1-1, with 9 bases matching TRBD1. Trimming cost V 1 base and J 5 bases; bases outside gene matches: 5. The CDR3 sequence is 15 residues long. CDR3 bases: TGTGCCAGCAGTTTAGACCGGGACAGGGTAACTGAAGCTTTCTTT. Its protein is CASSLDRDRVTEAFF.

J is TRBJ2-7 and V is TRBV20-1; 10 positions agree with TRBD1. The V and J ends lost 4 bases and 3 bases, in that order; junction bases with no gene match: 6. Germline CDR1 DFQATT, CDR2 SNEGSKA (reference sequence). This CDR3 comprises 14 residues. Here the CDR3 reads CSANPGQGYYEQYF. In nucleotides, the CDR3 is TGCAGTGCTAACCCGGGACAGGGGTACTACGAGCAGTACTTC.

This clonotype was seen more than once but under ten times. The chain carries TRBV13 and TRBJ2-3; a possible D gene is TRBD1 (6 bases). V lost 1 base, J lost 2 bases, and 10 bases lay in between. Per the germline V gene, CDR1 is PRHDT and CDR2 is FYEKMQ (reference sequence). The CDR3 runs to 15 residues. The CDR3 protein is CASSLATGTTDTQYF. CDR3 DNA sequence: TGTGCCAGCAGCTTAGCAACAGGGACCACAGATACGCAGTATTTT.

The chain recombines TRBV25-1 with TRBJ1-2, with D hard to call. Germline lookup yields CDR1 MGHDK and CDR2 SYGVNS. Trimming pared 7 bases from V and 1 base from J, leaving 13 bases between. The CDR3 contains 14 residues. The DNA for the CDR3 is TGTGCCAGCAAGAAGAAAGCGATTAACTATGGCTACACCTTC. Protein product: CASKKKAINYGYTF.

In its sample, this clonotype was seen a few times. The rearrangement uses TRBV7-2 and TRBJ2-5; 7 nucleotides agree with TRBD2. In germline, CDR1 is SGHTA, CDR2 FQGNSA. CDR3 length: 18 residues. V dropped 2 bases and J dropped 3; count of bases not matched to a gene: 15. In nucleotides, the CDR3 is TGTGCCAGCAGCTTAAAGAGCCGCTGGCGGGAGCAGAAAGAGACCCAGTACTTC. It translates to CASSLKSRWREQKETQYF. The variable domain in full, with the rest retrieved from reference TRBV7-2 and TRBJ2-5, is GAGVSQSPSNKVTEKGKDVELRCDPISGHTALYWYRQSLGQGLEFLIYFQGNSAPDKSGLPSDRFSAERTGGSVSTLTIQRTQQEDSAVYLCASSLKSRWREQKETQYFGPGTRLLVL.

The sample holds a few counts of this clonotype. This sequence joins TRBV6-5 and TRBJ2-7, with TRBD2 identical over 10 bases. This CDR3 comprises 14 residues. Germline V CDR1 and CDR2: MNHEY, SVGAGI. Unmatched junction bases numbered 8, after V lost 5 bases and J lost 7 bases. For the CDR3, the DNA is TGTGCCAGCAGTCCGCCGGGGACTAGCGATGAGCAGTACTTC. It codes for CASSPPGTSDEQYF.

The rearrangement uses TRBV30 and TRBJ2-5; TRBD1 matches 9 bases. With 2 bases clipped from V and 2 bases from J, the junction kept 9 bases outside the gene matches. Germline V CDR1 and CDR2: GTSNPN, SVGIG (reference sequence). This CDR3 is 16 amino acids long. The CDR3 DNA reads as TGTGCCTGGAGTACCCCCGGGACAGGGACACAAGAGACCCAGTACTTC. It is translated as CAWSTPGTGTQETQYF. Supplemented by reference TRBV30 and TRBJ2-5, the full variable domain reads SQTIHQWPATLVQPVGSPLSLECTVEGTSNPNLYWYRQAAGRGLQLLFYSVGIGQISSEVPQNLSASRPQDRQFILSSKKLLLSDSGFYLCAWSTPGTGTQETQYFGPGTRLLVL.

This clonotype was seen at least ten times. Here the CDR3 DNA reads TGCGCCAGCAGCTTGGCTGGAGGGTCGGAGACCCAGTACTTC. Amino acids: CASSLAGGSETQYF. The rearrangement joins TRBV5-1 to TRBJ2-5, with D maybe TRBD2 (6 bases). V shed 0 bases and J shed 5 bases, with 11 bases lying between them. Germline V gene lookup returns CDR1 SGHRS and CDR2 YFSETQ. The CDR3 is 14 amino acids. The variable domain in full, completed from reference TRBV5-1 and TRBJ2-5, reads KAGVTQTPRYLIKTRGQQVTLSCSPISGHRSVSWYQQTPGQGLQFLFEYFSETQRNKGNFPGRFSGRQFSNSRSEMNVSTLELGDSALYLCASSLAGGSETQYFGPGTRLLVL.

J is TRBJ2-2 and V is TRBV6-2 or TRBV6-3; possible D gene TRBD2, 5 bases. Germline V gives CDR1 MNHEY, CDR2 SVGEGT. The germline V and J ends were trimmed by 7 bases and 3 bases, with 12 bases remaining between them. CDR3 length: 14 amino acids. The CDR3 spells CASTILRDTGELFF. Here the CDR3 DNA reads TGTGCCAGCACCATCTTGCGGGACACCGGGGAGCTGTTTTTT.

The chain uses TRBV6-1 and TRBJ2-5; tentative D call: TRBD2 (6 bases). CDR3 length equals 15 residues. Trimming left V 1 base short and J 4 bases short, with 13 bases between. Germline V gene lookup returns CDR1 MNHNS and CDR2 SASEGT. The CDR3 loop is CASSEVVADPETQYF. As DNA, the CDR3 is TGTGCCAGCAGTGAAGTCGTAGCGGACCCAGAGACCCAGTACTTC.

This clonotype appeared a few times. The rearrangement links TRBV5-1 to TRBJ2-5, with TRBD2 identical over 7 bases. The DNA end is more similar to TRBJ2-7, so the J call may be wrong. CDR3 size: 15 residues. CDR1 SGHRS and CDR2 YFSETQ come from the germline V gene. The CDR3 DNA is TGCGCCAGCAGCTCAGCCGGCGGGGGTAGCAACGAGCAGTACTTC. Residues: CASSSAGGGSNEQYF.